Presented here are 28 T cell receptor beta chains from one specimen sequenced in a study of blood T cells in healthy people across ages (dated by TCRdb to the mid-2010s). Receptor libraries were prepared by 5' RACE. TCRdb shows the sequencer as Illumina HiSeq 2500. A second 7 to 11 cycle PCR used a sample-barcoded 5' primer and a J-beta primer mix. The raw public data were reprocessed by TCRdb itself: fastp quality trimming at Q25, MiXCR clonotype calling, in-frame beta chains only. Identical CDR3 proteins give one entry, which carries the most common genes and DNA. The table for this sample lists roughly 560,000 distinct CDR3 sequences; more than 20% of them were counted only once. The ten largest clones take up less than 9% of the sample. These data also formed part of another study, on T cells of mothers and their children.

Specimen: blood. These receptors all stem from a boy under 18 in good health.

The rearrangement joins TRBV28 to TRBJ2-7; D remains ambiguous. Trimming left V 5 bases short and J 0 bases short, with 8 bases between. Looked up from germline, CDR1 is MDHEN and CDR2 is SYDVKM. CDR3 size: 13 residues. The CDR3 protein is CASSEYNSYEQYF. The CDR3 nucleotides read TGTGCCAGCAGTGAATACAACTCCTACGAGCAGTACTTC.

The genes are TRBV9 and TRBJ2-3; maybe TRBD2 (6 bases). In germline, CDR1 is SGDLS, CDR2 YYNGEE. This CDR3 comprises 14 residues. V lost 0 bases, J lost 3 bases, and 8 bases lay in between. This CDR3 is CASSVASDTDTQYF. The CDR3 bases are TGTGCCAGCAGCGTAGCTAGCGATACAGATACGCAGTATTTT.

The chain recombines TRBV5-1 with TRBJ2-7, with 11 bases fitting TRBD1. In germline, CDR1 is SGHRS, CDR2 YFSETQ. V trimming: 3 bases; J trimming: 4 bases; junction bases outside the gene matches: 6. CDR3 length: 15 amino acids. CDR3 region: CASSSGTGGSYEQYF. The CDR3 nucleotides are TGCGCCAGCAGCTCCGGGACAGGGGGATCTTACGAGCAGTACTTC.

V is TRBV2 and J is TRBJ1-1; possible D gene TRBD1, 5 bases. From germline, CDR1 is SNHLY and CDR2 FYNNEI. Trimming removed 8 bases at V and 1 base at J, with 14 bases between. The CDR3 has 14 residues. CDR3 nucleotides: TGTGCCAGCGTGAGAGGGGCAAAGAACACTGAAGCTTTCTTT. Its protein is CASVRGAKNTEAFF.

This clonotype was recorded a few times. The rearrangement uses TRBV18 and TRBJ2-5, with unresolved D. Trimming pared 6 bases from V and 1 base from J, leaving 9 bases between. The CDR3 contains 13 residues. Germline V gene sequence: CDR1 KGHSH, CDR2 LQKENI. CDR3 in DNA: TGTGCCAGCTCTCGAAGCTTCCAAGAGACCCAGTACTTC. It encodes CASSRSFQETQYF.

This clonotype has only one observation. The genes are TRBV2 and TRBJ2-7, with a possible D match to TRBD1 (5 bases). The V end was cut by 2 bases, the J end by 5 bases, with 16 bases between. CDR1 and CDR2 (germline): SNHLY, FYNNEI. The CDR3 covers 15 residues. DNA of the CDR3: TGTGCCAGCAGTGAATCGGCAGGGAACGTCCACGAGCAGTACTTC. It encodes CASSESAGNVHEQYF.

The V call is TRBV28, the J call TRBJ1-2; TRBD1 might be the D (5 bases). In germline, CDR1 is MDHEN, CDR2 SYDVKM. V was clipped by 4 bases and J by 11 bases, with 14 bases between them. This CDR3 has 12 amino acids. Written as DNA, the CDR3 is TGTGCCAGCAGTTCCGGGGCCCTCGGATACACCTTC. Amino acids: CASSSGALGYTF.

A word on this clonotype: This CDR3 fails to terminate in the conserved phenylalanine or tryptophan, so it likely reflects a read error. The CDR3 is CASSPGLAEETQYL. The CDR3 bases are TGTGCCAGCAGCCCCGGACTAGCAGAAGAGACCCAGTACCTC. The chain is built from TRBV11-2 and TRBJ2-5, with 8 bases that match TRBD2. Per germline, CDR1 SGHAT and CDR2 FQNNGV. The CDR3 is 14 residues long. Trimming took 5 bases from V and 3 from J; bases not matched to a gene: 5.

This clonotype was counted a few times. The gene calls are TRBV18 and TRBJ1-1; 9 bases are shared with TRBD1. Trimming cost V 6 bases and J 4 bases; bases outside gene matches: 3. Germline assignment: CDR1 KGHSH and CDR2 LQKENI. This CDR3 comprises 13 residues. For the CDR3, the DNA is TGTGCCAGCTCTCGACAGGGGGGCACTGAAGCTTTCTTT. Protein: CASSRQGGTEAFF.

This clonotype has only a few counts. J is TRBJ2-5 and V is TRBV4-3; maybe TRBD2 (6 bases). The V gene lost 1 base and the J gene lost 7 bases, with 13 bases spanning the gap. Germline loops: CDR1 LGHNA, CDR2 YSLEER. The CDR3 is 14 residues long. The CDR3 bases are TGCGCCAGCAGCCAAGTACCGGGGGACGGGACCCAGTACTTC. This encodes CASSQVPGDGTQYF.

The chain recombines TRBV7-9 with TRBJ1-1; D remains ambiguous. The CDR3 sequence is 11 residues long. V lost 1 base and J 8 bases, leaving 5 bases between the germline ends. Germline CDR1 reads SEHNR; CDR2 reads FQNEAQ (reference sequence). The CDR3 reads CASSLDGEAFF. The CDR3 region has the DNA TGTGCCAGCAGCTTAGATGGAGAAGCTTTCTTT.

This clonotype was found a few times. The chain couples TRBV10-3 to TRBJ2-5, with D tentatively TRBD2 (5 bases). Per the germline V gene, CDR1 is ENHRY and CDR2 is SYGVKD. CDR3 size: 14 residues. The V end was cut by 3 bases, the J end by 4 bases, with 12 bases between. CDR3 residues: CAISESTKLETQYF. For the CDR3, the DNA is TGTGCCATCAGTGAATCGACTAAACTAGAGACCCAGTACTTC.

This clonotype was counted at least ten times. The V and J genes are TRBV15 and TRBJ1-1; no definite D call. Germline CDR1 reads LNHNV; CDR2 reads YYDKDF (reference sequence). Trimming removed 3 bases from V and 3 bases from J, with 8 bases in between. This CDR3 spans 13 amino acids. The CDR3 region has the DNA TGTGCCACCAGCAGGCGGGAGGACACTGAAGCTTTCTTT. Encoded protein: CATSRREDTEAFF.

The gene calls are TRBV7-6 and TRBJ2-5, with D tentatively TRBD1 (5 bases). The J call may be wrong; the DNA end is better matched by TRBJ2-7. This CDR3 spans 14 amino acids. Germline lookup yields CDR1 SGHVS and CDR2 FNYEAQ. CDR3 sequence reads: CASSLDGAAYEQYF. Written as DNA, the CDR3 is TGTGCCAGCAGCTTAGATGGGGCAGCCTACGAGCAGTACTTC.

The CDR3 coding sequence is TGCGCCAGCAGCCAAGATAGGACAGGACCTGGCTACACCTTC. It encodes CASSQDRTGPGYTF. V usage is TRBV4-3 and J usage is TRBJ1-2; 7 bases align to TRBD1. The CDR3 is made up of 14 amino acids. J gave up 7 bases and V 0 bases, and 5 bases lay outside the gene matches. The germline CDR1 and CDR2 sequences are LGHNA and YSLEER.

This clonotype has more than one count but fewer than ten. The V call is TRBV28, the J call TRBJ2-4; 11 bases match TRBD2. Germline V CDR1 and CDR2: MDHEN, SYDVKM. After removal of 5 bases from V and 0 bases from J, the junction contained 12 bases not matched to a gene. The CDR3 is 19 amino acids. The CDR3 sequence is CASSPGASGRPLAKNIQYF. The CDR3 DNA is TGTGCCAGCAGTCCCGGGGCTAGCGGGAGGCCCCTAGCCAAAAACATTCAGTACTTC.

The sample holds a few counts of this clonotype. The chain combines TRBV10-3 with TRBJ2-7; tentatively, D is TRBD1 or TRBD2 (5 bases each). Trimming took off 6 bases at V and 0 bases at J, with 15 bases between the two ends. The CDR3 has 15 amino acids. The germline V gene encodes CDR1 ENHRY and CDR2 SYGVKD. The DNA for the CDR3 is TGTGCCATCAGGCGCGAAGAGGGGACCTCCTACGAGCAGTACTTC. Translating gives CAIRREEGTSYEQYF.

V usage is TRBV11-2 and J usage is TRBJ2-1, with 9 bases fitting TRBD2. The J call could be wrong; TRBJ2-5 is a better fit for the DNA end. Germline CDR1 reads SGHAT; CDR2 reads FQNNGV. The CDR3 has 16 residues. In DNA form, the CDR3 reads TGTGCCAGCAGCTTAGATCCCCTAGCGGGGCAAGAGACCCAGTACTTC. This translates into CASSLDPLAGQETQYF.

In its sample, this clonotype was seen a few times. CDR3: CASSFGAQAREQYF. In DNA, the CDR3 is TGTGCCAGCAGTTTCGGGGCGCAGGCTAGAGAGCAGTACTTC. This rearrangement joins TRBV12-3 or TRBV12-4 to TRBJ2-7, with D perhaps given as TRBD1 or TRBD2 (5 bases each). The CDR3 contains 14 residues. V lost 3 bases, J lost 7 bases, and 16 bases lay in between.

This clonotype was seen a few times. The V and J genes are TRBV29-1 and TRBJ2-2; D is unclear. V was clipped by 5 bases and J by 3 bases, with 7 bases between them. The CDR3 is 12 residues long. Germline-derived CDR1 and CDR2 are SQVTM and ANQGSEA. CDR3 region: CSVLSDTGELFF. CDR3 coding DNA: TGCAGCGTTCTGAGCGACACCGGGGAGCTGTTTTTT.

The V gene is TRBV7-9, the J gene TRBJ2-7, with 7 bases aligning to TRBD2. Germline trimming cut 5 bases from V and 0 bases from J; bases unmatched to any gene: 10. Germline-derived CDR1 and CDR2 are SEHNR and FQNEAQ (reference sequence). The CDR3 has 16 amino acids. CDR3 in amino acids: CASSRRGSGDSYEQYF. In DNA form, the CDR3 reads TGTGCCAGCAGCCGCCGCGGGAGCGGGGACTCCTACGAGCAGTACTTC.

This clonotype has a single count. The chain joins TRBV10-3 to TRBJ2-3; D is uncertain. The germline CDR1 and CDR2 sequences are ENHRY and SYGVKD. The CDR3 sequence is 16 residues long. With 4 bases removed from V and 0 bases from J, the gap between germline ends came to 14 bases. The DNA for the CDR3 is TGTGCCATCAGTGTGTCGGCACCGATTAGCACAGATACGCAGTATTTT. Amino acids: CAISVSAPISTDTQYF.

This clonotype was found a few times. This sequence joins TRBV28 and TRBJ2-3; 11 positions match TRBD1. This CDR3 contains 20 residues. V trimming: 6 bases; J trimming: 1 base; junction bases outside the gene matches: 18. Germline CDR1 is MDHEN and CDR2 is SYDVKM. The CDR3 nucleotides are TGTGCCAGCAGCTTAGATACCGGGACAGGGGGATTTCGTGGCACAGATACGCAGTATTTT. Translation gives CASSLDTGTGGFRGTDTQYF. The variable domain in full, completed from reference TRBV28 and TRBJ2-3, reads DVKVTQSSRYLVKRTGEKVFLECVQDMDHENMFWYRQDPGLGLRLIYFSYDVKMKEKGDIPEGYSVSREKKERFSLILESASTNQTSMYLCASSLDTGTGGFRGTDTQYFGPGTRLTVL.

The chain links TRBV12-5 to TRBJ2-5; D not resolved. Germline V gene sequence: CDR1 LGHNT, CDR2 FRNRAP. Trimming pared 3 bases from V and 5 bases from J, leaving 4 bases between. The CDR3 length is 11 residues. CDR3 nucleotide sequence: TGTGCTAGTGGTTTCTGGGAGACCCAGTACTTC. It codes for CASGFWETQYF.

This clonotype has ten or more counts. The chain has TRBV4-3 and TRBJ2-1; the match to TRBD2 covers 11 bases. The V gene's germline CDR1 is LGHNA and CDR2 YSLEER. V dropped 8 bases and J dropped 1; count of bases not matched to a gene: 4. The CDR3 consists of 15 residues. CDR3 in DNA: TGCGCCAGCTCTAGCGGGAGGCTTTCCTACAATGAGCAGTTCTTC. It encodes CASSSGRLSYNEQFF.

This clonotype appeared a few times. J is TRBJ2-3 and V is TRBV20-1; 10 bases align to TRBD2. CDR3 length equals 15 residues. In germline, CDR1 is DFQATT, CDR2 SNEGSKA (reference sequence). V trimming: 8 bases; J trimming: 0 bases; junction bases outside the gene matches: 8. The CDR3 bases are TGCAGTCTAGAAGGACTAGCGGATAGCACAGATACGCAGTATTTT. Protein product: CSLEGLADSTDTQYF.

J is TRBJ2-5 and V is TRBV9, with D perhaps matching TRBD2 (6 bases). With 2 bases removed from V and 2 bases from J, the gap between germline ends came to 13 bases. CDR3 length: 15 amino acids. Germline assignment: CDR1 SGDLS and CDR2 YYNGEE. This CDR3 reads CASSVGTLAQETQYF. DNA of the CDR3: TGTGCCAGCAGCGTCGGGACTTTGGCACAAGAGACCCAGTACTTC.

Comments on this clonotype: Since a much larger clone is just one base distant, this may be a read error. The chain recombines TRBV5-1 with TRBJ2-1; D is possibly TRBD1 or TRBD2 (7 bases each). This CDR3 has 17 residues. CDR1 and CDR2 (germline): SGHRS, YFSETQ. CDR3 loop: CASSIHGGTDLQETRYF. The DNA of the CDR3 is TGCGCCAGCAGCATCCACGGGGGGACAGACCTACAAGAGACCCGGTACTTC. Full variable domain (outside the CDR3, taken from reference TRBV5-1 and TRBJ2-1): KAGVTQTPRYLIKTRGQQVTLSCSPISGHRSVSWYQQTPGQGLQFLFEYFSETQRNKGNFPGRFSGRQFSNSRSEMNVSTLELGDSALYLCASSIHGGTDLQETRYFGPGTRLTVL.